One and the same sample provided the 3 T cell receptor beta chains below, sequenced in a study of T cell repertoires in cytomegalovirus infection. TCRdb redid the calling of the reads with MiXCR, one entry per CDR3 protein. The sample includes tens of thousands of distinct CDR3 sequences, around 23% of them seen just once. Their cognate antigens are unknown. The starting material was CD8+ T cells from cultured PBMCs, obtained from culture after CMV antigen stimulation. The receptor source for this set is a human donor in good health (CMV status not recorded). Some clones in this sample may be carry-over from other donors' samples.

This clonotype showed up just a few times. The DNA for the CDR3 is TGTGCCAGCAGCCTTAAAGGCGGTAGCGAGCAGTACTTC. Translation gives CASSLKGGSEQYF. The V and J genes are TRBV7-9 and TRBJ2-7; no firm D call. Germline V gene lookup returns CDR1 SEHNR and CDR2 FQNEAQ (reference sequence). The V and J ends lost 5 bases and 6 bases respectively, with 14 bases between them. The CDR3 consists of 13 residues.

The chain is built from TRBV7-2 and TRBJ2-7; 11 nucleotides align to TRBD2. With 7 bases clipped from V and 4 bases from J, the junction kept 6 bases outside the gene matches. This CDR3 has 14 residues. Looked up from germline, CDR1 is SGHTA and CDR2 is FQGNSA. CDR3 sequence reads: CASTVSGREYEQYF. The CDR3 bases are TGTGCCAGCACCGTTAGCGGGAGGGAATACGAGCAGTACTTC.

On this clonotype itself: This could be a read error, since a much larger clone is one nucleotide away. This CDR3 reads CALSGVSLDNEQFF. The CDR3 DNA reads TGTGCCCTCAGTGGAGTGTCTTTAGACAATGAGCAGTTCTTC. This chain connects TRBV10-3 to TRBJ2-1; no firm D call. Germline V lookup: CDR1 ENHRY, CDR2 SYGVKD. The CDR3 has 14 residues.